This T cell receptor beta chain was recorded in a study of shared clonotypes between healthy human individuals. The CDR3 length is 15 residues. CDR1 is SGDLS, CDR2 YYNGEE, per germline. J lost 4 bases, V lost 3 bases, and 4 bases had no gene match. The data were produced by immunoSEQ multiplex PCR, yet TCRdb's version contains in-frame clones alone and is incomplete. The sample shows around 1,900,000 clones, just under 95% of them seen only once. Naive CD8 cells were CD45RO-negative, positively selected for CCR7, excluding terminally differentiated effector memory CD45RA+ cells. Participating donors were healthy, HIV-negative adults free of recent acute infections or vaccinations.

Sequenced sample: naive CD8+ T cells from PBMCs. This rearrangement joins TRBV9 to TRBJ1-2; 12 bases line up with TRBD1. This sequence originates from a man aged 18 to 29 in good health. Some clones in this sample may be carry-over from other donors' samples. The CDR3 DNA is TGTGCCAGCAGCGGGGACAGGGGGCGCCCCTATGGCTACACCTTC. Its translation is CASSGDRGRPYGYTF.